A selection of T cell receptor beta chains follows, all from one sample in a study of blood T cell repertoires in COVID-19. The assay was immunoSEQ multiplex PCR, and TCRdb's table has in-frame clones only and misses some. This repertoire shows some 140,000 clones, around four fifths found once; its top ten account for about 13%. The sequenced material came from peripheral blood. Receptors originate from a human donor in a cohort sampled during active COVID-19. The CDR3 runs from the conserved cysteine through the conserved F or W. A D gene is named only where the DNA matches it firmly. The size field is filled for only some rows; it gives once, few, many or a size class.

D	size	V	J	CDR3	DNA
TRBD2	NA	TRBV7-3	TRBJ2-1	CASSKNSGGANEQFF	TGTGCCAGCAGCAAAAATAGCGGGGGGGCAAATGAGCAGTTCTTC
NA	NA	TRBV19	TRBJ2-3	CASSSDWLGWYF	TGTGCCAGTAGTTCGGACTGGCTGGGCTGGTATTTT
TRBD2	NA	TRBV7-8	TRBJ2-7	CASSFGGGPWEQYF	TGTGCCAGCAGCTTCGGGGGGGGCCCTTGGGAGCAGTACTTC
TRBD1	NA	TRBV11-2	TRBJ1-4	CASQRGQGMSTNEKLFF	TGTGCCAGCCAGAGGGGACAGGGGATGTCAACTAATGAAAAACTGTTTTTT
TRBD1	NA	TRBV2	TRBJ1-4	CASTEGTGAEKLFF	TGTGCCAGCACCGAGGGGACAGGGGCTGAAAAACTGTTTTTT
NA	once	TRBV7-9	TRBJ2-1	CASSLGVGGRAYNEQFF	TGTGCCAGCAGCTTAGGCGTGGGTGGGCGGGCTTATAATGAGCAGTTCTTC
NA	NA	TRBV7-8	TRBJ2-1	CASIPTRGTYPNEQFF	TGTGCCAGCATCCCCACCCGGGGGACCTATCCTAATGAGCAGTTCTTC
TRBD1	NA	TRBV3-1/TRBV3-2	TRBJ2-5	CASSSLGQGVETQYF	TGTGCCAGCAGCTCCCTCGGACAGGGAGTGGAGACCCAGTACTTC
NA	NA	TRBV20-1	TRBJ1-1	CSADRDTEAFF	TGCAGTGCCGACAGAGACACTGAAGCTTTCTTT
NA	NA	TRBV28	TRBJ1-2	CASRRVGGAYNGYTF	TGTGCCAGCAGACGCGTTGGGGGGGCTTATAATGGCTACACCTTC
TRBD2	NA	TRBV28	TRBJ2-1	CASSLLAGASGNEQFF	TGTGCCAGCAGTCTTTTAGCGGGAGCCTCAGGCAATGAGCAGTTCTTC
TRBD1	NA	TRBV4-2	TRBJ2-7	CASSLRGQGAYEQYF	TGTGCCAGCAGCCTTCGGGGACAGGGGGCCTACGAGCAGTACTTC
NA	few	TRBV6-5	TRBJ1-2	CASSYDRKNYGYTF	TGTGCCAGCAGTTACGACAGGAAGAACTATGGCTACACCTTC
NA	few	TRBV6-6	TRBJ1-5	CASRQGNQPQHF	TGTGCCAGCAGACAGGGAAATCAGCCCCAGCATTTT
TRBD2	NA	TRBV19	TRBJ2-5	CASSKGSGGRQETQYF	TGTGCCAGTTCTAAAGGTAGCGGGGGCCGCCAAGAGACCCAGTACTTC
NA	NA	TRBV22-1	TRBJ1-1	CPGSAPDRLMNTEAFF	TGTCCTGGGAGCGCGCCCGACAGGCTGATGAACACTGAAGCTTTCTTT
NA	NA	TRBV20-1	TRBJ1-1	CSAYLMTEAFF	TGCAGTGCCTATCTTATGACTGAAGCTTTCTTT
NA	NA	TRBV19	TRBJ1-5	CASRVLGSNQPQHF	TGTGCCAGTAGGGTATTGGGCAGCAATCAGCCCCAGCATTTT
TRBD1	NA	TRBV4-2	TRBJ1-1	CASSHRPRTGVNTEAFF	TGTGCCAGCAGCCATCGGCCGAGGACAGGGGTGAACACTGAAGCTTTCTTT
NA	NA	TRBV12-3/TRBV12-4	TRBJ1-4	CASSFDEKLFF	TGTGCCAGCAGTTTCGATGAAAAACTGTTTTTT
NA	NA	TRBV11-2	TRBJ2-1	CASSLEAGEQFF	TGTGCCAGCAGCTTAGAGGCAGGAGAGCAGTTCTTC
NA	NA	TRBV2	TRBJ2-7	CASRQEPPYEQYF	TGTGCCAGCAGACAGGAACCCCCCTACGAGCAGTACTTC
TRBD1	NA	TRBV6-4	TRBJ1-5	CASSEVGTGINQPQHF	TGTGCCAGCAGTGAAGTTGGGACAGGGATAAATCAGCCCCAGCATTTT
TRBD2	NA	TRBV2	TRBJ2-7	CASTMSSGVSYEQYF	TGTGCCAGCACTATGTCGAGCGGGGTCTCCTACGAGCAGTACTTC
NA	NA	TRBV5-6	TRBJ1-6	CASSAARRGGSPLHF	TGTGCCAGCAGCGCGGCTCGGCGGGGGGGCTCACCCCTCCACTTT
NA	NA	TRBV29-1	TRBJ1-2	CSGQGNYGYTF	TGCAGCGGCCAGGGGAACTATGGCTACACCTTC
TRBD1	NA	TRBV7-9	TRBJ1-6	CASSSWTGGDSPLHF	TGTGCCAGCAGCTCGTGGACAGGGGGCGATTCACCCCTCCACTTT
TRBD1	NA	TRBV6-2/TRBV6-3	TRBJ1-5	CASSYGGQGYQPQHF	TGTGCCAGCAGTTACGGGGGACAGGGCTACCAGCCCCAGCATTTT